Each of the 9 T cell receptor beta chains below was sequenced from the same sample in a study of identical twins. One entry per CDR3 protein results from TCRdb running MiXCR on the 5' RACE reads. The sample shows 600,000 to 800,000 distinct CDR3 sequences, 20% to 25% of them seen only once. Separately, the same data were catalogued under a study of T cells expressing NK-cell markers.

The sample consisted of PBMCs. The receptors come from a young woman in good health.

This clonotype was seen repeatedly, ten times or more. The CDR3 DNA reads as TGTGCCACCAGCAGAGCGCCTAGCGGAACCTACGAGCAGTACTTC. Protein: CATSRAPSGTYEQYF. V is TRBV15 and J is TRBJ2-7; 7 bases align to TRBD2. The germline V gene encodes CDR1 LNHNV and CDR2 YYDKDF (reference sequence). CDR3 length: 15 residues. With 1 base clipped from V and 2 bases from J, the junction kept 5 bases outside the gene matches.

The chain has TRBV29-1 and TRBJ2-2; maybe TRBD1 (6 bases). The germline CDR1 and CDR2 sequences are SQVTM and ANQGSEA. CDR3 length: 12 residues. The V end was cut by 4 bases, the J end by 5 bases, with 8 bases between. The CDR3 DNA is TGCAGCGTTGCCGACAGGACCGGGGAGCTGTTTTTT. Amino acids: CSVADRTGELFF.

This chain connects TRBV20-1 to TRBJ2-5; no clear D gene. In germline, CDR1 is DFQATT, CDR2 SNEGSKA (reference sequence). V lost 3 bases and J 0 bases, leaving 11 bases between the germline ends. This CDR3 has 14 amino acids. The CDR3 spells CSASGSAYQETQYF. CDR3 in DNA: TGCAGTGCTAGCGGGTCCGCCTACCAAGAGACCCAGTACTTC.

V and J are TRBV9 and TRBJ2-3; D remains ambiguous. This CDR3 contains 12 residues. Germline-derived CDR1 and CDR2 are SGDLS and YYNGEE. Trimming removed 2 bases at V and 4 bases at J, with 5 bases between. CDR3 sequence reads: CASSVRADTQYF. The DNA of the CDR3 is TGTGCCAGCAGCGTCCGGGCAGATACGCAGTATTTT.

This clonotype was detected a few times. The rearrangement joins TRBV5-1 to TRBJ2-7; no firm D call. This CDR3 is built from 13 residues. In germline, CDR1 is SGHRS, CDR2 YFSETQ. Trimming removed 0 bases from V and 6 bases from J, with 10 bases in between. CDR3 loop: CASSLGQRGEQYF. DNA for the CDR3: TGCGCCAGCAGCTTGGGGCAGCGAGGCGAGCAGTACTTC.

This clonotype showed up just once. The junction departs from the called germline gene at one end, perhaps through a read error. This sequence joins TRBV6-5 and TRBJ2-1, with D tentatively TRBD1 or TRBD2 (5 bases each). Germline lookup yields CDR1 MNHEY and CDR2 SVGAGI. The CDR3 has 13 amino acids. The CDR3 sequence: CASSYPGTDDQFF. For the CDR3, the DNA is TGTGCCAGCAGTTACCCCGGGACCGATGACCAGTTCTTC.

J is TRBJ2-5 and V is TRBV12-3 or TRBV12-4; D gene ambiguous. The CDR3 totals 12 residues. The V and J ends lost 9 bases and 2 bases respectively, with 10 bases between them. CDR3 loop: CASASNQETQYF. CDR3 DNA sequence: TGTGCCAGTGCAAGCAATCAAGAGACCCAGTACTTC.

This clonotype was observed at least ten times. The chain is built from TRBV12-3 or TRBV12-4 and TRBJ2-4; 9 bases line up with TRBD1. The CDR3 loop spans 17 amino acids. Trimming removed 5 bases from V and 9 bases from J; junction bases left unmatched: 17. As DNA, the CDR3 is TGTGCCAGCAGTCCAATTCACCCGGGACAGGGAAGGTTCATTCAGTACTTC. Translated: CASSPIHPGQGRFIQYF.

CDR3 coding DNA: TGTGCCAGCAGCTACAGGGGGCACGAGACCCAGTACTTC. This gives the protein CASSYRGHETQYF. This rearrangement joins TRBV11-2 to TRBJ2-5; TRBD1 matches at 9 bases. V shed 4 bases, J shed 5 bases, and the junction held 2 bases outside the gene matches. The CDR3 spans 13 residues. CDR1 SGHAT and CDR2 FQNNGV come from the germline V gene.